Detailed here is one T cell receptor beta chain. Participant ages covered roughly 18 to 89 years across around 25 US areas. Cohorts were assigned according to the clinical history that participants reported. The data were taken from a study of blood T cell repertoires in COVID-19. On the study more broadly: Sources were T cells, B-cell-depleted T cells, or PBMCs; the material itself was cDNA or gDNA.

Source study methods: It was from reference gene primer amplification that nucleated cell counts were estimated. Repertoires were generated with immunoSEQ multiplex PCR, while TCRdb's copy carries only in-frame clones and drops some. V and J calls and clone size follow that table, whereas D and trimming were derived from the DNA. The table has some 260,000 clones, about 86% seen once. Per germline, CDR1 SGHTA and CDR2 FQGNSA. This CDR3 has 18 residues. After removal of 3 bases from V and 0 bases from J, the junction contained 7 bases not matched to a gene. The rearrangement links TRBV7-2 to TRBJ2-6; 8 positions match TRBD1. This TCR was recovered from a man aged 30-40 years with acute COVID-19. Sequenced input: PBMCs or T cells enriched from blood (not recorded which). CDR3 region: CASSFRGQGSSGANVLTF. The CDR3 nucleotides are TGTGCCAGCAGCTTCCGAGGACAGGGCAGCTCTGGGGCCAACGTCCTGACTTTC.